Included here is one T cell receptor (beta chain) sequence, with context. The target antigen is unknown. Treatment defined: roughly 19 received Ad26.COV2.S at low or high dose, single or two shots; several received placebo; per-sample allocation not given. Samples came from day 63 after the first vaccine or placebo injection. In the vaccine, an Ad26 vector expressed the SARS-CoV-2 spike of the Wuhan strain. The data belong to a study of Ad26.COV2.S vaccination and SARS-CoV-2 variants. The study, taken as a whole, reports: Vaccine and placebo recipients had comparable breadth of non-spike TCRs. It was reported that spike-specific CD8+ and CD4+ T cell responses were substantially broad after vaccination.

Clones were read by immunoSEQ multiplex PCR, and TCRdb kept only the in-frame ones, dropping some. The table has hundreds of thousands of clones, around 87% seen once. This material consisted of peripheral blood, taken in a trial of Ad26.COV2.S vaccine versus placebo. The TCR originated in a person aged 18-60 years who received the Ad26.COV2.S COVID-19 vaccine or a placebo.

The CDR3 here is CATSRARLAGHNEQFF. The CDR3 region has the DNA TGTGCCACCAGCCGAGCCCGACTAGCGGGCCACAATGAGCAGTTCTTC. The rearrangement joins TRBV15 to TRBJ2-1, with 10 bases identical to TRBD2. J lost 5 bases, V lost 5 bases, and 9 bases had no gene match. Germline values: CDR1 LNHNV, CDR2 YYDKDF (reference sequence). The CDR3 contains 16 residues.